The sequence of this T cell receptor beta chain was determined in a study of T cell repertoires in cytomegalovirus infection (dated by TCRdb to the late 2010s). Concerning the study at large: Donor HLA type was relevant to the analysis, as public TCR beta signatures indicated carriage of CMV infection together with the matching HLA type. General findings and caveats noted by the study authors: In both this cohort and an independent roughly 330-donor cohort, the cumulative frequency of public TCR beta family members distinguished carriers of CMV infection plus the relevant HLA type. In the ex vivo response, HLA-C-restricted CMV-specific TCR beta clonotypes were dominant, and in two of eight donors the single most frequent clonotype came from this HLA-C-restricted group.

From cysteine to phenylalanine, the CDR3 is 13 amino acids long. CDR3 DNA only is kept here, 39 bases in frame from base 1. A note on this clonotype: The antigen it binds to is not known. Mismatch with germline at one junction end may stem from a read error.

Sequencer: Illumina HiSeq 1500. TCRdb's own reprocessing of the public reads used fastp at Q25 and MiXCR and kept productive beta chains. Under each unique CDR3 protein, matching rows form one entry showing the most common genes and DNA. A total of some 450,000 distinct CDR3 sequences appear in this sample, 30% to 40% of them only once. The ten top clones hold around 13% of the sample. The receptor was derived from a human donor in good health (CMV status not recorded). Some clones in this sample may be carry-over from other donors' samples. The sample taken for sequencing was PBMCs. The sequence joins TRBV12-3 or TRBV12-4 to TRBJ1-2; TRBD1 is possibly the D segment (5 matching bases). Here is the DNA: TGTGCCAGCAGTGTAGCCGGGACTGGGGGCTACACCTTC. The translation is CASSVAGTGGYTF.